The entry below describes one T cell receptor (beta chain). The antigen is unknown. This sample is part of a study of T cell responses to AZD1222 COVID-19 vaccine. Study-wide findings and caveats: Donors were largely white British and mainly female; clonal diversity was possibly underestimated. Spike-specific TCR breadth and depth rose after two AZD1222 doses. Researchers report vaccine-associated CD4 TCRs spanning spike, with dominance at 160-218 and 743-854. There were repertoire samples only from the period after the peak T cell response.

Assay: immunoSEQ multiplex PCR; the TCRdb copy retains only in-frame clones and omits some. Found here are approximately 200,000 clones, 75% to 90% of them singletons; the top ten hold approximately 2.5%. Trimming took 1 base from V and 0 from J, leaving 10 bases between them. This CDR3 is built from 16 residues. Germline V gene data show CDR1 as MNHNS and CDR2 as SASEGT. Sequenced material: peripheral blood, taken on day 0 of MenACWY control vaccination. The chain recombines TRBV6-1 with TRBJ1-3; no clear D gene. This TCR came from an adult in good health. The CDR3 nucleotides read TGTGCCAGCAGTGAAGTTGAAGCAGCCTCTGGAAACACCATATATTTT. Encoded protein: CASSEVEAASGNTIYF.